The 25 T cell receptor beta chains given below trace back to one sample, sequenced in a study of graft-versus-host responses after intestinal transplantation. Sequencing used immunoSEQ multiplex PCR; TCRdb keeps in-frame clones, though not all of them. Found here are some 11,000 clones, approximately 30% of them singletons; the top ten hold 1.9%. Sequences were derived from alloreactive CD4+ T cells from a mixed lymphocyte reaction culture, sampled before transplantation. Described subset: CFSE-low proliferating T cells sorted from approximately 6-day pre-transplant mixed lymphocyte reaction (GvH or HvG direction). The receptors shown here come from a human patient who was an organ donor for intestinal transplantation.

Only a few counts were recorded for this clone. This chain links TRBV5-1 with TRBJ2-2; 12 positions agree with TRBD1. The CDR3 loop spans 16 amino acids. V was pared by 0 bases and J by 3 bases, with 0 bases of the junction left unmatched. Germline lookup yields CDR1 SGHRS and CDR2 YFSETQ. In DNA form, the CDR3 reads TGCGCCAGCAGCTTGGGGGACAGGGGGCACACCGGGGAGCTGTTTTTT. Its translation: CASSLGDRGHTGELFF. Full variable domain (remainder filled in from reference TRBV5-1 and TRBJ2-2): KAGVTQTPRYLIKTRGQQVTLSCSPISGHRSVSWYQQTPGQGLQFLFEYFSETQRNKGNFPGRFSGRQFSNSRSEMNVSTLELGDSALYLCASSLGDRGHTGELFFGEGSRLTVL.

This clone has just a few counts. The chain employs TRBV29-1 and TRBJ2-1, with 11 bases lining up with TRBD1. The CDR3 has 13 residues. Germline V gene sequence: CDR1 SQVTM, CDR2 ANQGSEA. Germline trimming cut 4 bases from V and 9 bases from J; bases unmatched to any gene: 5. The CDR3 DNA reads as TGCAGCGTTGCCGGACAGGGGGCTCTTGAGCAGTTCTTC. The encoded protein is CSVAGQGALEQFF.

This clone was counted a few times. DNA of the CDR3: TGCGCCAGCAGCTTCCGATCTCAAGGCGGGCAAGAGACCCAGTACTTC. Residues: CASSFRSQGGQETQYF. The gene calls are TRBV5-1 and TRBJ2-5; tentatively, D is TRBD2 (5 bases). This CDR3 has 16 amino acids. Germline V lookup: CDR1 SGHRS, CDR2 YFSETQ. Trimming left V 2 bases short and J 2 bases short, with 16 bases between.

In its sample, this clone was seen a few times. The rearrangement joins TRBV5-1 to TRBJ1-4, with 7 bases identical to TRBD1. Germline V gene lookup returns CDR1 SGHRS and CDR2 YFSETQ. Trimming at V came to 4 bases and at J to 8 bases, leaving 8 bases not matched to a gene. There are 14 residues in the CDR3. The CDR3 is CASSHRGGQEKLFF. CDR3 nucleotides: TGCGCCAGCAGCCACAGGGGTGGTCAAGAAAAACTGTTTTTT.

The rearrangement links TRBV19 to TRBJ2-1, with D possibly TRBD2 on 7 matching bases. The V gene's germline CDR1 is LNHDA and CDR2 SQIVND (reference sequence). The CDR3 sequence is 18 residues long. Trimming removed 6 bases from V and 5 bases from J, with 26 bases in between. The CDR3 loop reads CASRPRRVAGAGHNEQFF. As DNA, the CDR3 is TGTGCCAGTAGGCCCCGGAGGGTGGCGGGGGCCGGTCACAATGAGCAGTTCTTC. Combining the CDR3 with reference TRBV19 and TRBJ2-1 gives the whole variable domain DGGITQSPKYLFRKEGQNVTLSCEQNLNHDAMYWYRQDPGQGLRLIYYSQIVNDFQKGDIAEGYSVSREKKESFPLTVTSAQKNPTAFYLCASRPRRVAGAGHNEQFFGPGTRLTVL.

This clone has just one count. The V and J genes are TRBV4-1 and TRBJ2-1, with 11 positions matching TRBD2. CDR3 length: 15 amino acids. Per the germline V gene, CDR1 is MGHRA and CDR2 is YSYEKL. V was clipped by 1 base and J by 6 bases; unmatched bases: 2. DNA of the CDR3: TGCGCCAGCAGCCAAGGAGGGACTAGCGGCAATGAGCAGTTCTTC. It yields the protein CASSQGGTSGNEQFF.

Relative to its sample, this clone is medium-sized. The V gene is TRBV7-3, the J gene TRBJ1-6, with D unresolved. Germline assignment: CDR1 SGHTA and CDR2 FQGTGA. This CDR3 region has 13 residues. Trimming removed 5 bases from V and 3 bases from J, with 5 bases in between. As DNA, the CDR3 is TGTGCCAGCAGCCCAGACTATAATTCACCCCTCCACTTT. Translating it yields CASSPDYNSPLHF.

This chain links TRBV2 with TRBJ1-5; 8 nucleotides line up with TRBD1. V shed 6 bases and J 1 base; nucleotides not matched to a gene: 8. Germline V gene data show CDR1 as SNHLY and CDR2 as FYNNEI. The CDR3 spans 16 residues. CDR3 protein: CASRADNRGSNQPQHF. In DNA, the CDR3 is TGTGCCAGCAGGGCCGACAACAGGGGGAGCAATCAGCCCCAGCATTTT.

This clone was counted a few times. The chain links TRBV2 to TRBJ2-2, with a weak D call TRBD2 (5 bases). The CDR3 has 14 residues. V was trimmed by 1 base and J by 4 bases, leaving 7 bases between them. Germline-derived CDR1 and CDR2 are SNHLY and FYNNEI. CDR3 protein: CASSEVGVTGELFF. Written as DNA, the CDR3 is TGTGCCAGCAGTGAAGTCGGGGTCACCGGGGAGCTGTTTTTT.

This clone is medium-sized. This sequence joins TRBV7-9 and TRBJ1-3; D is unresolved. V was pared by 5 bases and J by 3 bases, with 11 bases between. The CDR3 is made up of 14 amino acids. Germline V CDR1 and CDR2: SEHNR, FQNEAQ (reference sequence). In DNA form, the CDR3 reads TGTGCCAGCAGCCCCCCGTACGGTGGAAACACCATATATTTT. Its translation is CASSPPYGGNTIYF.

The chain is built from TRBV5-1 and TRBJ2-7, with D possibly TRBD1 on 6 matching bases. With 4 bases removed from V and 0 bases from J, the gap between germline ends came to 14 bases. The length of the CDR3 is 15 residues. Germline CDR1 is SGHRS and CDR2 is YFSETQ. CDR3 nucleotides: TGCGCCAGCAGCCCGGTCGGGGACAACTCCTACGAGCAGTACTTC. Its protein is CASSPVGDNSYEQYF. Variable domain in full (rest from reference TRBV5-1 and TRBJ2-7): KAGVTQTPRYLIKTRGQQVTLSCSPISGHRSVSWYQQTPGQGLQFLFEYFSETQRNKGNFPGRFSGRQFSNSRSEMNVSTLELGDSALYLCASSPVGDNSYEQYFGPGTRLTVT.

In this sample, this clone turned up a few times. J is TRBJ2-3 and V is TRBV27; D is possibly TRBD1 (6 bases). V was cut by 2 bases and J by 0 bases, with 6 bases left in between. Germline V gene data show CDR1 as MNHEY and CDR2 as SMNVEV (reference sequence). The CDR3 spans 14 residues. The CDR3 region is CASSLRGSTDTQYF. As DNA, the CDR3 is TGTGCCAGCAGTTTAAGGGGGAGCACAGATACGCAGTATTTT.

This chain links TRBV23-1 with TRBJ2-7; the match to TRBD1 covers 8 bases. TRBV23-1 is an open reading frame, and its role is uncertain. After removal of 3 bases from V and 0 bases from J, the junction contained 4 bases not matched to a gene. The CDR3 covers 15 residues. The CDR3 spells CASSHSDRGSYEQYF. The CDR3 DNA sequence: TGCGCCAGCAGTCACTCCGACAGGGGCTCCTACGAGCAGTACTTC.

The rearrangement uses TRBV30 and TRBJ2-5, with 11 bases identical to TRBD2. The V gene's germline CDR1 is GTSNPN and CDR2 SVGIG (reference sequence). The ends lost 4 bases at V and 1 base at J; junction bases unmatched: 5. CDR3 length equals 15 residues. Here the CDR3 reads CAWIIAGGIQETQYF. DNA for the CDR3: TGTGCCTGGATTATAGCGGGGGGGATCCAAGAGACCCAGTACTTC.

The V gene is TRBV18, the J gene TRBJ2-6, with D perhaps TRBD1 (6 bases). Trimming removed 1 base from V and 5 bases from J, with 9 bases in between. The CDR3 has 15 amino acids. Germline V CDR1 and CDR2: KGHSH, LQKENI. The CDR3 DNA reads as TGTGCCAGCTCACCACGGGGGCGCTGGGCCAACGTCCTGACTTTC. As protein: CASSPRGRWANVLTF. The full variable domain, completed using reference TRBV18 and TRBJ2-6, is NAGVMQNPRHLVRRRGQEARLRCSPMKGHSHVYWYRQLPEEGLKFMVYLQKENIIDESGMPKERFSAEFPKEGPSILRIQQVVRGDSAAYFCASSPRGRWANVLTFGAGSRLTVL.

The CDR3 spells CASSLQGTYEQYF. In nucleotides, the CDR3 is TGTGCCAGCAGCTTACAGGGGACCTACGAGCAGTACTTC. The V call is TRBV5-4, the J call TRBJ2-7; 7 bases match TRBD1. The CDR3 length is 13 residues. The V gene's germline CDR1 is SGHNT and CDR2 YYREEE (reference sequence). V shed 2 bases and J 2 bases; nucleotides not matched to a gene: 1. Using reference TRBV5-4 and TRBJ2-7 for the parts outside the CDR3, the full variable domain is ETGVTQSPTHLIKTRGQQVTLRCSSQSGHNTVSWYQQALGQGPQFIFQYYREEENGRGNFPPRFSGLQFPNYSSELNVNALELDDSALYLCASSLQGTYEQYFGPGTRLTVT.

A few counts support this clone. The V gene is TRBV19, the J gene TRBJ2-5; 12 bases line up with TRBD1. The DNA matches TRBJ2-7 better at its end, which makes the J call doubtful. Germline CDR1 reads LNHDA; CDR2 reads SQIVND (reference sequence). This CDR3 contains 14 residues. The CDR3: CASSIPGQGAEQYF. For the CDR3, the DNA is TGTGCCAGTAGTATCCCGGGACAGGGGGCCGAGCAGTACTTC.

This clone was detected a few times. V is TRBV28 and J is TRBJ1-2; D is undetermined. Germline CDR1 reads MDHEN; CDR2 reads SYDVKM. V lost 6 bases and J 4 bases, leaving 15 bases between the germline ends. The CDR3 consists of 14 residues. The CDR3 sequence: CASRLTTISYGYTF. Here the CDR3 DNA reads TGTGCCAGCAGACTAACCACAATCAGCTATGGCTACACCTTC.

CDR3 nucleotides: TGTGCCAGCAGCCCCCGGTCCGGGACTAGCGGGACTCGGGGAGGCGAGCAGTACTTC. This codes for CASSPRSGTSGTRGGEQYF. The V and J genes are TRBV5-8 and TRBJ2-7, with 13 positions matching TRBD2. The junction had 19 bases not matched to a gene; V was cut back by 4 bases and J by 6 bases. The CDR3 sequence is 19 residues long. The germline V gene has CDR1 SGHTS and CDR2 YDEGEE.

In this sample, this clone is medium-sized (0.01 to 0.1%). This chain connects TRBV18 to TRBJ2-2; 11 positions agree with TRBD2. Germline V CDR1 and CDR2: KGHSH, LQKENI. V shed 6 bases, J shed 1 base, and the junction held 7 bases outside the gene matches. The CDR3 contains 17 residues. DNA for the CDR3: TGTGCCAGCTCGTTGGCCACTAGCGGGAGGAACACCGGGGAGCTGTTTTTT. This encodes CASSLATSGRNTGELFF.

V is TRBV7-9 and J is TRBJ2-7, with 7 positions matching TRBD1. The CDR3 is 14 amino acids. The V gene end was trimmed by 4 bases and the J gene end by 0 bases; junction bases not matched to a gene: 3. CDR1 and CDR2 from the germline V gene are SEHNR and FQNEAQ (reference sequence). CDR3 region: CASSSSGGSYEQYF. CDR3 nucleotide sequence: TGTGCCAGCAGCTCCTCAGGGGGCTCCTACGAGCAGTACTTC.

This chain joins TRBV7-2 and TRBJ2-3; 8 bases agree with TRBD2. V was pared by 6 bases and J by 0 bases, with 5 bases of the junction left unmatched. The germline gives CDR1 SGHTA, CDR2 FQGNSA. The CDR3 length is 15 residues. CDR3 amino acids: CASRRIAGSTDTQYF. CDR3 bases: TGTGCCAGCAGACGAATAGCGGGGAGCACAGATACGCAGTATTTT.

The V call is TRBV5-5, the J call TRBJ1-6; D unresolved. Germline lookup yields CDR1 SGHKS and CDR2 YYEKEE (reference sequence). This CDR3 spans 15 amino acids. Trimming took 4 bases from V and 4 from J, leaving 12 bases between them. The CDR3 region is CASSPTGIYNSPLHF. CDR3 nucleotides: TGTGCCAGCAGCCCCACGGGGATATATAATTCACCCCTCCACTTT.

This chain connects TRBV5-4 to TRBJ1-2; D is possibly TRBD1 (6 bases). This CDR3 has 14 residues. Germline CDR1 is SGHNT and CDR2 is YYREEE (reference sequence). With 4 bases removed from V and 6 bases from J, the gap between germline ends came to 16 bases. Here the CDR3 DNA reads TGTGCCAGCAGCCCGAGACAGGACCCAAATGGCTACACCTTC. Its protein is CASSPRQDPNGYTF.

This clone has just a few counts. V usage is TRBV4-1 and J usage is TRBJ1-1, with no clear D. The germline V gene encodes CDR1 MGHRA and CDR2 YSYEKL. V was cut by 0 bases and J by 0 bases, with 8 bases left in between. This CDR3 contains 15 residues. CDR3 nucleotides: TGCGCCAGCAGCCAAGATTCAGTCTTGAACACTGAAGCTTTCTTT. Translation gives CASSQDSVLNTEAFF.